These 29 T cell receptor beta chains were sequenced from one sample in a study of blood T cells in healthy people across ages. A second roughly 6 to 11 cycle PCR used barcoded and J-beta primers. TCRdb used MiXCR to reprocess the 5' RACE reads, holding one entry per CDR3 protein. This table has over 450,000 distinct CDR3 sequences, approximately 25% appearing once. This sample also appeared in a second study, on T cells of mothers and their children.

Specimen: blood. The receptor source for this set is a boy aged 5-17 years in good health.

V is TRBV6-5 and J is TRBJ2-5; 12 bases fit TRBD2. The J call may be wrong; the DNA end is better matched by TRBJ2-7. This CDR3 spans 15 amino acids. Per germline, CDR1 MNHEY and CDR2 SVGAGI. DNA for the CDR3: TGTGCCAGCAGTTACGCTAGCGGGGGGGCCTACGAGCAGTACTTC. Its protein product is CASSYASGGAYEQYF.

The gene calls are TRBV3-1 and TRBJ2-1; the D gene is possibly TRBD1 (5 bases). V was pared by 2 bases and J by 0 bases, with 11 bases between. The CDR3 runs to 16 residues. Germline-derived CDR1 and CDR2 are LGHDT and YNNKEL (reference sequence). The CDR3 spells CASSQILRGSYNEQFF. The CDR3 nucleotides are TGTGCCAGCAGCCAAATACTTAGGGGCTCCTACAATGAGCAGTTCTTC.

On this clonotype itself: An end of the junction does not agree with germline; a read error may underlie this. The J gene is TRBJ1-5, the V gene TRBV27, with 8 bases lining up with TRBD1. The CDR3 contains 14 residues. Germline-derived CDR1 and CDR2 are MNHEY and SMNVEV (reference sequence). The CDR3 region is CASSFRQGHQPPHF. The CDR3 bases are TGTGCCAGCAGTTTCCGACAGGGGCATCAGCCCCCGCATTTT.

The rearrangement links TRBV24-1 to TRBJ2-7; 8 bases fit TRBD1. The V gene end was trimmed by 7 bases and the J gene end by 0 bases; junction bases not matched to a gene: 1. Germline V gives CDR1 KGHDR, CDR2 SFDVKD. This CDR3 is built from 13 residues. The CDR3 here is CATRQGGSYEQYF. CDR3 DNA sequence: TGTGCCACCAGACAGGGGGGCTCCTACGAGCAGTACTTC.

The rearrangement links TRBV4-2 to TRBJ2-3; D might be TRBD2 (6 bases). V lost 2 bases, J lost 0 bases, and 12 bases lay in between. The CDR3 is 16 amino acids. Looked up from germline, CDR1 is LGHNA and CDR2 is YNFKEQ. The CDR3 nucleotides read TGTGCCAGCAGCCAACGATCGGGGACTAGCACAGATACGCAGTATTTT. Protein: CASSQRSGTSTDTQYF.

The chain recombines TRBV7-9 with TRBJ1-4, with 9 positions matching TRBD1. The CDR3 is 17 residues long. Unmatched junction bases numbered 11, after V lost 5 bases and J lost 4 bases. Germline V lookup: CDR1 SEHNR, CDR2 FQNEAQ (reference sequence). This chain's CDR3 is CASSASRDREINEKLFF. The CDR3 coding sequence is TGTGCCAGCAGCGCTTCCCGGGACAGGGAGATTAATGAAAAACTGTTTTTT.

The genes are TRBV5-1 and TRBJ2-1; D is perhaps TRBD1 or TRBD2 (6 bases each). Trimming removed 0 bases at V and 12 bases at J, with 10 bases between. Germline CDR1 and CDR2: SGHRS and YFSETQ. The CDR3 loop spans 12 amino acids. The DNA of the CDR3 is TGCGCCAGCAGCTTGGAGGGGGGATTGCAGTTCTTC. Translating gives CASSLEGGLQFF.

CDR3 DNA sequence: TGTGCCTGGAGTCCCCTCAGTTCTGGGGCCAACGTCCTGACTTTC. Translated, it gives CAWSPLSSGANVLTF. The chain carries TRBV30 and TRBJ2-6; D remains ambiguous. With 2 bases removed from V and 1 base from J, the gap between germline ends came to 9 bases. Germline CDR1 reads GTSNPN; CDR2 reads SVGIG (reference sequence). This CDR3 comprises 15 residues.

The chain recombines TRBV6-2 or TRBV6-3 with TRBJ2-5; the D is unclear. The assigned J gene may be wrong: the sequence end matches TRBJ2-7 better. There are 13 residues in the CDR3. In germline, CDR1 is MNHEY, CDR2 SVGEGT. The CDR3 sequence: CASSYVWGHEQYF. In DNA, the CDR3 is TGTGCCAGCAGTTACGTCTGGGGTCACGAGCAGTACTTC.

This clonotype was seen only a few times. The CDR3 loop is CASSGSSGRAGDEQFF. The CDR3 DNA reads TGTGCCAGCAGTGGTTCTAGCGGGAGGGCCGGTGATGAGCAGTTCTTC. This chain connects TRBV25-1 to TRBJ2-5, with 12 bases fitting TRBD2. Judging by the DNA end, TRBJ2-1 fits better; the J call may be wrong. Germline-derived CDR1 and CDR2 are MGHDK and SYGVNS. The length of the CDR3 is 16 residues.

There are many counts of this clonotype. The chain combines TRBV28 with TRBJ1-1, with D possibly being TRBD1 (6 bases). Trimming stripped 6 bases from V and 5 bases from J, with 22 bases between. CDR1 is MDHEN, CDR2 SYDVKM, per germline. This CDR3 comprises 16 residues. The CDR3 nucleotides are TGTGCCAGCAGCCGAGGCAGGGGCGCGGTGAGAACTGAAGCTTTCTTT. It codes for CASSRGRGAVRTEAFF.

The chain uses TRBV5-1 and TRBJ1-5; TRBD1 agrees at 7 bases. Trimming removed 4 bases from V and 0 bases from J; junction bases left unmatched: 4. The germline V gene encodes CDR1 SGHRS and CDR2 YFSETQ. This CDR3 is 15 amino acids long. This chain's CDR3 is CASSRDSTSNQPQHF. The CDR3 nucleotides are TGCGCCAGCAGCCGGGACAGCACTAGCAATCAGCCCCAGCATTTT.

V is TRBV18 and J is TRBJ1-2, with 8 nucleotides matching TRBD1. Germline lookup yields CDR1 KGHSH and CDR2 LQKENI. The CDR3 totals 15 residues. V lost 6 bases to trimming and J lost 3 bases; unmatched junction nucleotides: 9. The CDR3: CASSLQGAPDYGYTF. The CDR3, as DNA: TGTGCCAGCTCTCTTCAGGGGGCGCCGGACTATGGCTACACCTTC.

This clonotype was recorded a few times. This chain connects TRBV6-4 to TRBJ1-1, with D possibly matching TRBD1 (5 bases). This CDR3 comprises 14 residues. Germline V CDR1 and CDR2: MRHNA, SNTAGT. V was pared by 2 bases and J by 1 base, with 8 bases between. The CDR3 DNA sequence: TGTGCCAGCAGTGACCGAACAGGGAACACTGAAGCTTTCTTT. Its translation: CASSDRTGNTEAFF.

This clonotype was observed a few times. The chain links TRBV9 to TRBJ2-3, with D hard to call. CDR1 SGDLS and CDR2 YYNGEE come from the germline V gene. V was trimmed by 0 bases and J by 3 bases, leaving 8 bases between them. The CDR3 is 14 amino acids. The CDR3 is CASSVGMGTDTQYF. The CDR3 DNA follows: TGTGCCAGCAGCGTAGGGATGGGGACAGATACGCAGTATTTT.

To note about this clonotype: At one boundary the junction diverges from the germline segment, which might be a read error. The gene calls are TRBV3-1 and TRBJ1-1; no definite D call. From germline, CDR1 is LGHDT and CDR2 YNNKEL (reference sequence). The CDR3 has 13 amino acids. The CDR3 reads CASSQQMNTGAFF. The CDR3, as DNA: TGTGCCAGCAGCCAACAGATGAACACTGGAGCTTTCTTT.

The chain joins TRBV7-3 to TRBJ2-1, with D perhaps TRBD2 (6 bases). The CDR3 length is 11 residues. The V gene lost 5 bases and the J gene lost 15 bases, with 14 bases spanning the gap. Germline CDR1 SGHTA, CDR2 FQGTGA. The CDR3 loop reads CASSLSGGRFF. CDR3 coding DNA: TGTGCCAGCAGCCTCTCCGGGGGTCGGTTCTTC. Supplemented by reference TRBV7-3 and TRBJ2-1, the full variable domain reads GAGVSQTPSNKVTEKGKYVELRCDPISGHTALYWYRQSLGQGPEFLIYFQGTGAADDSGLPNDRFFAVRPEGSVSTLKIQRTERGDSAVYLCASSLSGGRFFGPGTRLTVL.

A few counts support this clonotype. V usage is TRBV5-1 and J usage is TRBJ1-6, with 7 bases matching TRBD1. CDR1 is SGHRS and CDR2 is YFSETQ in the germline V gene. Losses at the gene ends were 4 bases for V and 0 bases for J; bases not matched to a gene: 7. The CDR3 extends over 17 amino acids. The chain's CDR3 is CASSKGQESSYNSPLHF. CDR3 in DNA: TGCGCCAGCAGCAAAGGACAGGAGAGCTCCTATAATTCACCCCTCCACTTT.

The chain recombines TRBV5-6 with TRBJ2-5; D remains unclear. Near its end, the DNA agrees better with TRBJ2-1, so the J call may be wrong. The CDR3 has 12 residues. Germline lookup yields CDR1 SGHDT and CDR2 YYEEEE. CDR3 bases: TGTGCCAGCAGCTACGGTGAGAATGAGCAGTTCTTC. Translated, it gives CASSYGENEQFF.

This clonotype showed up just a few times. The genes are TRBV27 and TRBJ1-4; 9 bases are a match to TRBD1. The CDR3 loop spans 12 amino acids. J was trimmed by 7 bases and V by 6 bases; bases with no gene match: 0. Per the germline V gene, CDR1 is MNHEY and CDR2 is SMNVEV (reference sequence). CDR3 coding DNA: TGTGCCAGCAGGGACAGGGGTGAAAAACTGTTTTTT. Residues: CASRDRGEKLFF. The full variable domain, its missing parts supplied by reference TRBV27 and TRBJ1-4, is EAQVTQNPRYLITVTGKKLTVTCSQNMNHEYMSWYRQDPGLGLRQIYYSMNVEVTDKGDVPEGYKVSRKEKRNFPLILESPSPNQTSLYFCASRDRGEKLFFGSGTQLSVL.

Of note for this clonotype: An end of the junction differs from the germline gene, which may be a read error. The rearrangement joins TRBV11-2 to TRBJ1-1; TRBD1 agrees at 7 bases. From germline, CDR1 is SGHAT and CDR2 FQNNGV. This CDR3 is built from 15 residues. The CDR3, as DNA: TGTGCCGGCAGCTCTAGACAGGGTGTTGCCACTGAAGCTTTCTTT. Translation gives CAGSSRQGVATEAFF.

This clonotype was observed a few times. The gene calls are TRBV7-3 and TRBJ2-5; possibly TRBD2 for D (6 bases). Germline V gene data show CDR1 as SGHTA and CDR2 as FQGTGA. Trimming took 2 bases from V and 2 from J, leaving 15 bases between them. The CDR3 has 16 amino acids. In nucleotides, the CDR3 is TGTGCCAGCAGCTTAGAGGGTAGCGGTACTCAAGAGACCCAGTACTTC. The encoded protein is CASSLEGSGTQETQYF. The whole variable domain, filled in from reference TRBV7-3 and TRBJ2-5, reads GAGVSQTPSNKVTEKGKYVELRCDPISGHTALYWYRQSLGQGPEFLIYFQGTGAADDSGLPNDRFFAVRPEGSVSTLKIQRTERGDSAVYLCASSLEGSGTQETQYFGPGTRLLVL.

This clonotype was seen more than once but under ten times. CDR3 protein: CASSQEWAGQTQYF. The CDR3 DNA reads as TGCGCCAGCAGCCAAGAATGGGCGGGGCAGACCCAGTACTTC. The J gene is TRBJ2-5, the V gene TRBV4-1; TRBD2 might be the D (6 bases). Germline CDR1 MGHRA, CDR2 YSYEKL. Trimming left V 0 bases short and J 6 bases short, with 11 bases between. This CDR3 is built from 14 residues.

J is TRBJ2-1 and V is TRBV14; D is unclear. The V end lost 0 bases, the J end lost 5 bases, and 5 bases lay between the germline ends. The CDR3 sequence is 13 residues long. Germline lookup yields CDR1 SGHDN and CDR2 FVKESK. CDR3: CASSQDRHNEQFF. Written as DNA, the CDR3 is TGTGCCAGCAGCCAAGATAGGCACAATGAGCAGTTCTTC.

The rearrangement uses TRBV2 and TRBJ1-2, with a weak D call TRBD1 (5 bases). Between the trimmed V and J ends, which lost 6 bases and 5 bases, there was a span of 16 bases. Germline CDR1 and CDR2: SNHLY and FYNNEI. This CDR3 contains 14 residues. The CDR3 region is CASSLQGLGYGYTF. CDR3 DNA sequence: TGTGCCAGCAGCCTCCAGGGTCTGGGGTATGGCTACACCTTC.

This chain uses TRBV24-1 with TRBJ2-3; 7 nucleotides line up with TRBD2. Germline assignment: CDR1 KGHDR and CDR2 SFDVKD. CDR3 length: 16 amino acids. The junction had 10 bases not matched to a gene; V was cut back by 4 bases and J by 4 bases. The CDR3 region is CATSELSGMRPDTQYF. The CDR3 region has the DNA TGTGCCACCAGTGAATTAAGCGGGATGCGTCCAGATACGCAGTATTTT.

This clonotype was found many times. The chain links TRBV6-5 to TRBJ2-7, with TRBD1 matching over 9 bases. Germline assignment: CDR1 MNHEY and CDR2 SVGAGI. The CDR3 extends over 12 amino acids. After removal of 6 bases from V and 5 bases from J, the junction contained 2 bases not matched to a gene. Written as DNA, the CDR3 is TGTGCCAGCAGCAGGACAGGGGACGAGCAGTACTTC. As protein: CASSRTGDEQYF.

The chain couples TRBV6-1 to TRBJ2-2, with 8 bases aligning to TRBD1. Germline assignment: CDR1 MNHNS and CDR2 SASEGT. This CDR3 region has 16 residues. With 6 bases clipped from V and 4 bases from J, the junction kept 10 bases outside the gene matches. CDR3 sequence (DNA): TGTGCCAGCAGCCACGGACAGGGTCTCTTCACCGGGGAGCTGTTTTTT. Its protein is CASSHGQGLFTGELFF.

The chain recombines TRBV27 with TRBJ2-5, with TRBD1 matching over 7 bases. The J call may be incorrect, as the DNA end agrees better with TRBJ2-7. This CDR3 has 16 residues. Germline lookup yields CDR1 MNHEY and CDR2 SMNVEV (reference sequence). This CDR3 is CASSIAGTVKGYEQYF. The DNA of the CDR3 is TGTGCCAGCAGTATCGCCGGGACAGTCAAGGGTTACGAGCAGTACTTC.